This section outlines one T cell receptor (beta chain) sequence together with its context. The sample comes from a study of T cell changes during pregnancy in multiple sclerosis. Clones were sequenced by immunoSEQ multiplex PCR, and TCRdb holds only the in-frame ones, with some missing. Of some 38,000 clones in the sample, around 89% are singletons; the top ten hold approximately 6.8%. This CDR3 has 14 amino acids. In germline, CDR1 is MGHRA, CDR2 YSYEKL. The V and J ends lost 0 bases and 6 bases respectively, with 11 bases between them. The source of this sequence is a female donor with multiple sclerosis, enrolled in a pregnancy study. The rearrangement uses TRBV4-1 and TRBJ1-1, with D possibly TRBD1 on 6 matching bases. The specimen was CD8+ T cells from peripheral blood mononuclear cells, collected in the third trimester of pregnancy. The CDR3 sequence: CASSQEQGWAEAFF. The CDR3 coding sequence is TGCGCCAGCAGCCAAGAGCAGGGGTGGGCTGAAGCTTTCTTT.